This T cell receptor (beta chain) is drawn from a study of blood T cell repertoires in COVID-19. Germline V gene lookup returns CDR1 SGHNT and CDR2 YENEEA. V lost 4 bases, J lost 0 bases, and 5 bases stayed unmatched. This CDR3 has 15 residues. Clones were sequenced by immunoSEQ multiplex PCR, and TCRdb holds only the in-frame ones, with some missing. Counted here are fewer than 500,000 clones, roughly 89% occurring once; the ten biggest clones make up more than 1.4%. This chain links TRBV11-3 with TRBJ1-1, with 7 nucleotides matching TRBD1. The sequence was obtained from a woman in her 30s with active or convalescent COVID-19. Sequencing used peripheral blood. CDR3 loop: CASSCTGVLNTEAFF. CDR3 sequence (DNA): TGTGCCAGCAGCTGTACAGGGGTACTGAACACTGAAGCTTTCTTT. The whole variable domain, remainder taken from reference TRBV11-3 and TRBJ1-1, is EAGVVQSPRYKIIEKKQPVAFWCNPISGHNTLYWYLQNLGQGPELLIRYENEEAVDDSQLPKDRFSAERLKGVDSTLKIQPAELGDSAVYLCASSCTGVLNTEAFFGQGTRLTVV.